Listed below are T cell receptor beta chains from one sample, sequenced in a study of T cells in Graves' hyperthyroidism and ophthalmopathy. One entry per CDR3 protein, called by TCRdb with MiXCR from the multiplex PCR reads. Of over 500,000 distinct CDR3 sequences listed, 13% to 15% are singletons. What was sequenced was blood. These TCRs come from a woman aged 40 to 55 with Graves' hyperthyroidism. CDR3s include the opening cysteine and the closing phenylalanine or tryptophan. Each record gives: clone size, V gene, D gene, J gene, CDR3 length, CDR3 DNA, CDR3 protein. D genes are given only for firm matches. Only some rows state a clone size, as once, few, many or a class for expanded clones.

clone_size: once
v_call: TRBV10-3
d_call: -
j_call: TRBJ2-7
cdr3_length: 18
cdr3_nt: TGTGCCATCAGTACTTTGTCTCCAACAGGGACTCTCGCACACGAGCAGTACTTC
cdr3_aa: CAISTLSPTGTLAHEQYF

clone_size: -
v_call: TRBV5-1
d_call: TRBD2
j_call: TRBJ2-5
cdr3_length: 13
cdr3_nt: TGCGCCAGCAGAAACCGGGAGGGAGAGACCCAGTACTTC
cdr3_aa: CASRNREGETQYF

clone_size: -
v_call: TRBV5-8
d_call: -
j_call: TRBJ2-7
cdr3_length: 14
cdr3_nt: TGTGCCAGCAGCAAGGACTACGGTTCCTACGAGCAGTACTTC
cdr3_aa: CASSKDYGSYEQYF

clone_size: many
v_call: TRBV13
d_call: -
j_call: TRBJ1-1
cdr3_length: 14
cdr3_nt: TGTGCCAGCAGCTATACAGGAATGAACACTGAAGCTTTCTTT
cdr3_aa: CASSYTGMNTEAFF

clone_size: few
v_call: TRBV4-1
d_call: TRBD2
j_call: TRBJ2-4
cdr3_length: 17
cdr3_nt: TGCGCCAGCAGCCAAGAGGCTAGCGGGAGATCCAAAAACATTCAGTACTTC
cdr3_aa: CASSQEASGRSKNIQYF

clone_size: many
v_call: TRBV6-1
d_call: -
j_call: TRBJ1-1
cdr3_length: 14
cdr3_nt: TGTGCCAGCAGTGAAGCTTCTATGAACACTGAAGCTTTCTTT
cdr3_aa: CASSEASMNTEAFF

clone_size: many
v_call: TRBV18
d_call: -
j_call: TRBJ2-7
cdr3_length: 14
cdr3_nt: TGTGCCAGCTCACCATACAGGAGCTCCTACGAGCAGTACTTC
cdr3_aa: CASSPYRSSYEQYF

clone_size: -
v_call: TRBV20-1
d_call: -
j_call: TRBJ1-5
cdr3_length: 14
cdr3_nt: TGCAGTGCTACGGACGGGGGGACATCGCAGCCCCAGCATTTT
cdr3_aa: CSATDGGTSQPQHF

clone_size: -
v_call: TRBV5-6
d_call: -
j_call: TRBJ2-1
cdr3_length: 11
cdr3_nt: TGTGCCAGCAGCTTGAAAAGTGAGCAGTTCTTC
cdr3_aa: CASSLKSEQFF

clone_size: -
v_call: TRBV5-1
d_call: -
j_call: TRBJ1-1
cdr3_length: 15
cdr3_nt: TGCGCCAGCAGCTGGGAATCAGGGATCTCGACTGAAGCTTTCTTT
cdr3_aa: CASSWESGISTEAFF

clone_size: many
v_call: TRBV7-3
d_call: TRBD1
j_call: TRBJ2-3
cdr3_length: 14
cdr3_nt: TGTGCCAGCAGCGGGACAGCTAGCACAGATACGCAGTATTTT
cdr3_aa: CASSGTASTDTQYF

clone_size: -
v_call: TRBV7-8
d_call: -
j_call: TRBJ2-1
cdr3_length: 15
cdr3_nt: TGTGCCAGCAGCCTAGGGGGGACACCAAACAATGAGCAGTTCTTC
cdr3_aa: CASSLGGTPNNEQFF

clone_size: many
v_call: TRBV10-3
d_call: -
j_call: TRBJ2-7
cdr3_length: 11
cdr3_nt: TGTGCCATCAGCGCAAACTACGAGCAGTACTTC
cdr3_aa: CAISANYEQYF

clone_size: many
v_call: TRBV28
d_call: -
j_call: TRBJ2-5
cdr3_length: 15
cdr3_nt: TGTGCCAGCAGGCCCTCCTGGATACCAGGAGAGACCCAGTACTTC
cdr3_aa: CASRPSWIPGETQYF

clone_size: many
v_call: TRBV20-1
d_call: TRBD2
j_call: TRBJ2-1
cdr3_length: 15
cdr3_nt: TGCAGTGCTAGAAGACTAGCGGGAGGATTTAATGAGCAGTTCTTC
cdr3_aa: CSARRLAGGFNEQFF

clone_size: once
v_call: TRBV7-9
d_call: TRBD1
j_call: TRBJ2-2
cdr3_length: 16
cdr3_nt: TGTGCCAGCAGCATACCTAGGCAGGGGGTTCCCGGGGAGCTGTTTTTT
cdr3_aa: CASSIPRQGVPGELFF

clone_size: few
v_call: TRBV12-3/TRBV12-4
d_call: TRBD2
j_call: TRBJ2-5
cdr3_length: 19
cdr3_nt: TGTGCCAGCAGTTATCCCTCTACTAGCGGGAGAGGTGGGAGAGAGACCCAGTACTTC
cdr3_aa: CASSYPSTSGRGGRETQYF

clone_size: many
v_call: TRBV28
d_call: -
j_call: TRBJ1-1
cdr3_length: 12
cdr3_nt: TGTGCCAGCAGGATTATGAACACTGAAGCTTTCTTT
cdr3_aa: CASRIMNTEAFF

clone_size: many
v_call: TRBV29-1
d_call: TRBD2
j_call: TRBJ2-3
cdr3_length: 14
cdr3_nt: TGCAGCATTCGGACTAGCGGGCCCACAGATACGCAGTATTTT
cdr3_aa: CSIRTSGPTDTQYF

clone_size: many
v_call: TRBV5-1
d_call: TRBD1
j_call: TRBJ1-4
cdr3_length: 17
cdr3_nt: TGCGCCAGCAGCATAGGACAGGGTAGCCAAACTAATGAAAAACTGTTTTTT
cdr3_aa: CASSIGQGSQTNEKLFF

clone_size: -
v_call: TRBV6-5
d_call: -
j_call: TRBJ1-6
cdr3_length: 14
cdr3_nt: TGTGCCAGCAGTTACTTCCAGGGGAATTCACCCCTCCACTTT
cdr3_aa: CASSYFQGNSPLHF

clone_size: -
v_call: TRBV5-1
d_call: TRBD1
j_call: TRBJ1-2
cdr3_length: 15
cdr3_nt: TGCGCCAGCAGCTTGGGGGGACAGGGTGAAGGAGGCTACACCTTC
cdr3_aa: CASSLGGQGEGGYTF

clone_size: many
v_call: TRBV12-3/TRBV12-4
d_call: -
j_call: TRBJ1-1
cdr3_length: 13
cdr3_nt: TGTGCCAGCAGTTACCAACGGAACACTGAAGCTTTCTTT
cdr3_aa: CASSYQRNTEAFF

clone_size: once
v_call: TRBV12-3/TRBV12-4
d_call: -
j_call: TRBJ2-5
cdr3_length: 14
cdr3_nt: TGTGCCAGCAGTTTAGGGGGCAAGAGAGAGACCCAGTACTTC
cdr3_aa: CASSLGGKRETQYF

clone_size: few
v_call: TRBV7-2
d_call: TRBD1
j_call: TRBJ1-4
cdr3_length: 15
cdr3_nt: TGTGCCAGCAGCTTAGACCGGGACAGGGGTGTAAAACTGTTTTTT
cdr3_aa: CASSLDRDRGVKLFF

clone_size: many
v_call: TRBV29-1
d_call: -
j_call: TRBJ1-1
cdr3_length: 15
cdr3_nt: TGCAGCGTTGAACGACAGGAGGTTGGGCCCACTGAAGCTTTCTTT
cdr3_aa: CSVERQEVGPTEAFF

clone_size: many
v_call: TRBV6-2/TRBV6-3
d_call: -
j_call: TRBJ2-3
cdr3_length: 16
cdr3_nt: TGTGCCAGCAGTTACCCCCTCGCGGGTAGGACAGATACGCAGTATTTT
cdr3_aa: CASSYPLAGRTDTQYF

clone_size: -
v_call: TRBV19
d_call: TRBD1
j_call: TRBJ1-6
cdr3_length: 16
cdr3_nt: TGTGCCAGTAGTACGTTGGACAGGGCTTATGAGTCACCCCTCCACTTT
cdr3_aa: CASSTLDRAYESPLHF

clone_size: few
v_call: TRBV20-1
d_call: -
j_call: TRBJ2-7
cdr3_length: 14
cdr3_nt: TGCAGTGCTAGTAATCCGGGGGCCTCCTACGAGCAGTACTTC
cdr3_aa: CSASNPGASYEQYF

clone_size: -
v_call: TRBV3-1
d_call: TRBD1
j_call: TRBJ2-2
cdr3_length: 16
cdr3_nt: TGTGCCAGCAGCCAAGATTGGACAGGGGCTCCCGGGGAGCTGTTTTTT
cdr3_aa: CASSQDWTGAPGELFF

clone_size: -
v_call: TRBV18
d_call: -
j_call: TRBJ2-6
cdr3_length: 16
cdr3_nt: TGTGCCAGCTCACAGGTTGGGGGCTCCGGGGCCAACGTCCTGACTTTC
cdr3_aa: CASSQVGGSGANVLTF

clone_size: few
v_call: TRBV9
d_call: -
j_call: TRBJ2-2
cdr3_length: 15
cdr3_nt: TGTGCCAGCAGCTCAGGACAGAGAGCTACCGGGGAGCTGTTTTTT
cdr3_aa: CASSSGQRATGELFF

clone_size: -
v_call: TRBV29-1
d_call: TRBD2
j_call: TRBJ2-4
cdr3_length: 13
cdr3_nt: TGCAGCGCCAGCGGGATATACAAAAACATTCAGTACTTC
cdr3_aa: CSASGIYKNIQYF

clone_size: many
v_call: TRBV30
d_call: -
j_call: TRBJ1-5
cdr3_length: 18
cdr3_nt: TGTGCCTGGAGCTACTCAATTTGGGGCCCGGGAGGGCCTCAGCCCCAGCATTTT
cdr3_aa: CAWSYSIWGPGGPQPQHF